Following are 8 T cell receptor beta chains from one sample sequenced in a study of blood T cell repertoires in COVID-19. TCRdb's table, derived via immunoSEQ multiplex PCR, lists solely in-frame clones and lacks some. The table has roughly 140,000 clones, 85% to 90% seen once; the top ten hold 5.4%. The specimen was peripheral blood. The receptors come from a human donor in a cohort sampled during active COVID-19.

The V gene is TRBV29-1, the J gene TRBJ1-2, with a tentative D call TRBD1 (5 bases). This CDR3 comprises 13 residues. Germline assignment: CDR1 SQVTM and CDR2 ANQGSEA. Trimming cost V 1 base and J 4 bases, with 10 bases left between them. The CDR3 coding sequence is TGCAGCGTTGAAGTGACAGCAGGCTATGGCTACACCTTC. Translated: CSVEVTAGYGYTF.

CDR3 nucleotide sequence: TGTGCCAGCACAATAAGCGGGAGTAGAGATACGCAGTATTTT. This translates into CASTISGSRDTQYF. J is TRBJ2-3 and V is TRBV27, with 8 bases identical to TRBD2. The trim removed 7 bases at V and 5 bases at J, leaving 8 bases unmatched. Germline lookup yields CDR1 MNHEY and CDR2 SMNVEV (reference sequence). This CDR3 is 14 amino acids long.

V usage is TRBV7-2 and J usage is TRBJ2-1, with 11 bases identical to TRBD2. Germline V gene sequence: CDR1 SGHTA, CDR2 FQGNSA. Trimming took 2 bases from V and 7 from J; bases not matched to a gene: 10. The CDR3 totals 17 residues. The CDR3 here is CASSLTLAGGKVNEQFF. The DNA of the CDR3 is TGTGCCAGCAGCTTAACCCTAGCGGGAGGAAAGGTAAATGAGCAGTTCTTC.

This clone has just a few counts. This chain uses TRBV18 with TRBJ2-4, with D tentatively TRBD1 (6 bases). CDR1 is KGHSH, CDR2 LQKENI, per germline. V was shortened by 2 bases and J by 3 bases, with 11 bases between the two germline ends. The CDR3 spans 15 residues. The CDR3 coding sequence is TGTGCCAGCTCACCAGACCTAGGGGGCAAAAACATTCAGTACTTC. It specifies CASSPDLGGKNIQYF.

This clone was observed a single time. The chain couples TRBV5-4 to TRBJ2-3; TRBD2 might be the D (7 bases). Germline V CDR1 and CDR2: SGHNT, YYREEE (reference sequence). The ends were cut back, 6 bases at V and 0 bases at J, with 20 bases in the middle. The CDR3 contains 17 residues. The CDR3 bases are TGTGCCAGCACCATTAATGGGGGGGCCAGGAGCACAGATACGCAGTATTTT. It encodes CASTINGGARSTDTQYF.

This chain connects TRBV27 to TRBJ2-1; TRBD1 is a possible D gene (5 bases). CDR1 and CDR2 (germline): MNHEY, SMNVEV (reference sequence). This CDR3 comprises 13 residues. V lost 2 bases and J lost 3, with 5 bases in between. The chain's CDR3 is CASSLRGYNEQFF. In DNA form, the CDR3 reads TGTGCCAGCAGTTTAAGGGGCTACAATGAGCAGTTCTTC.

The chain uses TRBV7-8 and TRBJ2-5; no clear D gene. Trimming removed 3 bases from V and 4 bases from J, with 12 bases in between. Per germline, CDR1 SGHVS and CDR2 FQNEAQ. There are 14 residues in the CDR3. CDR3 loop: CASSFPLPGETQYF. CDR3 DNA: TGTGCCAGCAGCTTCCCCCTTCCAGGAGAGACCCAGTACTTC.

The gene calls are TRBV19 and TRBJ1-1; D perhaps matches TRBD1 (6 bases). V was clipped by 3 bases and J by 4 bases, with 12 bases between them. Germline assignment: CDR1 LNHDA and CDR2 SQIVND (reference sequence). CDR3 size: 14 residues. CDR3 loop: CASSMGYRVTEAFF. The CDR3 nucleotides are TGTGCCAGTAGTATGGGGTACAGGGTCACTGAAGCTTTCTTT.